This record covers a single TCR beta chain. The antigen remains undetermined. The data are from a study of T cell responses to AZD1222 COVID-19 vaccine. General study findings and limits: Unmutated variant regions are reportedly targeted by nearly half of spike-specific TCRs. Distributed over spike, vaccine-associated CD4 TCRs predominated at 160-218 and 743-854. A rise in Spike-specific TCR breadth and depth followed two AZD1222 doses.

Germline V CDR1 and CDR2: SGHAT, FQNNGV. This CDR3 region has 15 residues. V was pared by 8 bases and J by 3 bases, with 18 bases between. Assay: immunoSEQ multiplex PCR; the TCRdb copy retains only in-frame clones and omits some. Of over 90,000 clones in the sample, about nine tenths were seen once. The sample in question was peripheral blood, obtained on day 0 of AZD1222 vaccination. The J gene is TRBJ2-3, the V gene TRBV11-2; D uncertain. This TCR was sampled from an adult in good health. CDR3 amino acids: CASSRRSPYTDTQYF. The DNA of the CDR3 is TGTGCCAGCTCTAGGCGGTCCCCTTATACAGATACGCAGTATTTT.